A selection of T cell receptor beta chains follows, all from one sample in a study of vaccination and CD4 T cells after COVID-19. For these TCRs, the target antigens are not known. Via MiXCR, TCRdb re-called the PCR reads, giving one row per CDR3 protein. The sample lists approximately 18,000 distinct CDR3 sequences, about three quarters seen once, with approximately 17% in the top ten. Material: CD4+ T cells from blood, cultured in vitro, obtained after SARS-CoV-2 vaccination. These receptors were obtained from a human donor who received a COVID-19 vaccine. Both conserved end residues are part of each CDR3. Fields, in order: J gene, V gene, D gene, clone size, CDR3 DNA, CDR3 protein. D genes are given only for firm matches. Only some rows state a clone size, as once, few, many or a class for expanded clones.

j_call: TRBJ2-5
v_call: TRBV7-9
d_call: TRBD2
clone_size: -
cdr3_nt: TGTGCCAGCAGCTTAGGCCTTAGCGGGGTAGAGACCCAGTACTTC
cdr3_aa: CASSLGLSGVETQYF

j_call: TRBJ2-1
v_call: TRBV19
d_call: -
clone_size: -
cdr3_nt: TGTGCCAGTAGTAAAGGGGCCACATACAATGAGCAGTTCTTC
cdr3_aa: CASSKGATYNEQFF

j_call: TRBJ2-3
v_call: TRBV7-2
d_call: -
clone_size: -
cdr3_nt: TGTGCCAGCAGCTTAGATCTCGCGGAGCTCACAGATACGCAGTATTTT
cdr3_aa: CASSLDLAELTDTQYF

j_call: TRBJ1-2
v_call: TRBV6-5
d_call: -
clone_size: -
cdr3_nt: TGTGCCAGCAGTTACTCTCGAGGAAACTATGGCTACACCTTC
cdr3_aa: CASSYSRGNYGYTF

j_call: TRBJ2-3
v_call: TRBV20-1
d_call: -
clone_size: -
cdr3_nt: TGCAGTGCTAGAGATAGCGGACACTACACAGATACGCAGTATTTT
cdr3_aa: CSARDSGHYTDTQYF

j_call: TRBJ1-6
v_call: TRBV7-9
d_call: -
clone_size: -
cdr3_nt: TGTGCCAGCAGCTTAGGGCGGTACTATAATTCACCCCTCCACTTT
cdr3_aa: CASSLGRYYNSPLHF

j_call: TRBJ2-5
v_call: TRBV19
d_call: TRBD1
clone_size: -
cdr3_nt: TGTGCCAGTAGTATACAGGACAGGGGTCAGACCCAGTACTTC
cdr3_aa: CASSIQDRGQTQYF

j_call: TRBJ1-5
v_call: TRBV20-1
d_call: -
clone_size: -
cdr3_nt: TGCAGTGCTAGTGGGCCATCCCATGGCAATCAGCCCCAGCATTTT
cdr3_aa: CSASGPSHGNQPQHF

j_call: TRBJ1-2
v_call: TRBV7-2
d_call: TRBD1
clone_size: once
cdr3_nt: TGTGCCAGCAGCCCAGAACAGGGGTACTATGGCTACACCTTC
cdr3_aa: CASSPEQGYYGYTF

j_call: TRBJ1-2
v_call: TRBV7-9
d_call: -
clone_size: -
cdr3_nt: TGTGCCAGCAGCCCGGACATGGGGAACTATGGCTACACCTTC
cdr3_aa: CASSPDMGNYGYTF

j_call: TRBJ1-5
v_call: TRBV19
d_call: -
clone_size: -
cdr3_nt: TGTGCCAGTAGCGATACGGACCACCTCGGGGGCAATCAGCCCCAGCATTTT
cdr3_aa: CASSDTDHLGGNQPQHF

j_call: TRBJ1-1
v_call: TRBV6-1
d_call: TRBD1
clone_size: -
cdr3_nt: TGTGCCAGCAGCCAACCCGGGACAGGGGGGAACACTGAAGCTTTCTTT
cdr3_aa: CASSQPGTGGNTEAFF

j_call: TRBJ1-6
v_call: TRBV19
d_call: -
clone_size: -
cdr3_nt: TGTGCCAGTAGTTTACCCCTCGCCTATAATTCACCCCTCCACTTT
cdr3_aa: CASSLPLAYNSPLHF

j_call: TRBJ1-4
v_call: TRBV15
d_call: TRBD1
clone_size: -
cdr3_nt: TGTGCCACCAGCAGGGGACAGGGACTAGGGGAAAAACTGTTTTTT
cdr3_aa: CATSRGQGLGEKLFF

j_call: TRBJ2-7
v_call: TRBV2
d_call: -
clone_size: -
cdr3_nt: TGTGCCAGCAGGGGGGTAAGGTATAACTCCTACGAGCAGTACTTC
cdr3_aa: CASRGVRYNSYEQYF

j_call: TRBJ1-5
v_call: TRBV19
d_call: TRBD1
clone_size: -
cdr3_nt: TGTGCCAGTAATCCAGGGGGGATAAGGAGCAATCAGCCCCAGCATTTT
cdr3_aa: CASNPGGIRSNQPQHF

j_call: TRBJ2-3
v_call: TRBV7-2
d_call: -
clone_size: -
cdr3_nt: TGTGCCAGCAGCTTAGAGGGCCGGGATACGCAGTATTTT
cdr3_aa: CASSLEGRDTQYF

j_call: TRBJ2-5
v_call: TRBV30
d_call: -
clone_size: once
cdr3_nt: TGTGCCTGGAGCCCTCACATACAAGAGACCCAGTACTTC
cdr3_aa: CAWSPHIQETQYF

j_call: TRBJ2-2
v_call: TRBV7-2
d_call: TRBD1
clone_size: few
cdr3_nt: TGTGCCAGCAGCTTAGGACAGGGGACGTACACCGGGGAGCTGTTTTTT
cdr3_aa: CASSLGQGTYTGELFF

j_call: TRBJ2-7
v_call: TRBV11-3
d_call: -
clone_size: -
cdr3_nt: TGTGCCAGCAGCTTAGCCGTGGGGGGTGGCTACGAGCAGTACTTC
cdr3_aa: CASSLAVGGGYEQYF

j_call: TRBJ1-5
v_call: TRBV6-5
d_call: -
clone_size: -
cdr3_nt: TGTGCCAGCAGTTACACGACGGGTACGCATCAGCCCCAGCATTTT
cdr3_aa: CASSYTTGTHQPQHF

j_call: TRBJ1-6
v_call: TRBV7-2
d_call: -
clone_size: -
cdr3_nt: TGTGCCAGCAGCTTTGTTGCGGGGAACTATAATTCACCCCTCCACTTT
cdr3_aa: CASSFVAGNYNSPLHF

j_call: TRBJ1-2
v_call: TRBV6-1
d_call: TRBD1
clone_size: -
cdr3_nt: TGTGCCAGCAGGCAGGACAGGGGGCAGGGCTACACCTTC
cdr3_aa: CASRQDRGQGYTF

j_call: TRBJ1-2
v_call: TRBV6-1
d_call: -
clone_size: few
cdr3_nt: TGTGCCAGCAGTGTCGACCGGGGTTGGTATGGCTACACCTTC
cdr3_aa: CASSVDRGWYGYTF

j_call: TRBJ1-5
v_call: TRBV19
d_call: -
clone_size: -
cdr3_nt: TGTGCCAGTAGCTGGAGCAATCAGCCCCAGCATTTT
cdr3_aa: CASSWSNQPQHF

j_call: TRBJ1-6
v_call: TRBV3-1
d_call: -
clone_size: -
cdr3_nt: TGTGCCAGCAGCCAACGGGACAAGGCGATGGGGGTCCTCCACTTT
cdr3_aa: CASSQRDKAMGVLHF